This T cell receptor (beta chain) was captured in a study of glioma-infiltrating T cells (dated by TCRdb to the mid-2010s). A note on the overall study: The study sequenced TCR alpha- and beta-chain repertoires from glioma tissue, from non-neoplastic brain tissue and from matched peripheral blood mononuclear cells. The paired cohort comprised three low-grade glioma patients, about eight primary glioblastoma patients and three non-glioma patients contributing non-neoplastic brain tissue. Each tissue-infiltrating repertoire was compared with the same patient's peripheral blood repertoire to measure divergence between tissue and blood T-cell populations.

General study outcomes and caveats: Tissue and blood shared very few CDR3 sequences, a result attributed to high CDR3 diversity and limited sampling. The group comparisons were based on small numbers of patients: three non-neoplastic, three low-grade glioma and seven to nine glioblastoma patients. VJ-independent divergence between tissue and blood was found to be below expectation in non-neoplastic patients but above expectation in all gliomas, particularly low-grade gliomas.

This clonotype was seen many times. The antigen it binds to is not known. The input lacks base qualities; no much larger clone sits a single base away. The iRepertoire nested amplicon-rescue multiplex PCR (arm-PCR) platform was used to amplify TCR alpha and beta CDR3 regions from RNA. For one-step reverse transcription and amplification, roughly 90-450 ng of tissue mRNA or PBMC total RNA was used as input. Following bead purification, Illumina adapters were added through a secondary multiplex PCR, and the libraries were then gel-purified between 200 and 400 bp. Internal 6-nucleotide barcodes were carried by the libraries and were used for demultiplexing. Sequencing of libraries was performed on an Illumina MiSeq with 2x220 or 2x250 nucleotide paired-end reads. The original methods were these. FLASH 1.2.11 was used to merge paired reads, and BWA-MEM then aligned the reads to the GRCh37 human genome before TRA and TRB reads were extracted. For V and J assignment, an IMGT-derived reference of cassette sequences and CDR3 motifs that included pseudogenes was used. Three-frame translation of reads was performed, and productive CDR3s were defined as those with a C...FGXG motif and no stop codons. Unique combinations of V-J cassette pair and CDR3 amino acid sequence were defined as clonotypes. Filtering of reads was based on Hamming distance, with the threshold set by the sequence error rate of each sample in mapped regions. TCRdb applied fastp at Q25 and MiXCR to the public reads, then kept only in-frame beta chains. Rows matching on CDR3 protein sequence are summarized as one entry with the most common DNA and genes. The V and J calls here are based on TCRdb, not the publication. Within this sample are around 130,000 distinct CDR3 sequences, with around a quarter of them counted one time only. The ten most abundant clones make up 27% of the sample.

The germline V gene encodes CDR1 MNHNS and CDR2 SASEGT. The CDR3 measures 15 amino acids from cysteine to phenylalanine. Just the 45-base CDR3 DNA is kept, in frame starting at base 1. At the junction V is shortened by 5 bases and J by 2 bases, with 13 bases in between. Material for sequencing was glioma tissue, nonneoplastic brain tissue, or PBMCs (not recorded which). The source of this sequence is a human donor with low-grade glioma or glioblastoma, undergoing nonglioma brain surgery, or in good health (not recorded which). This receptor chain uses TRBV6-1 and TRBJ1-5; a confident D gene designation cannot be given. Here the CDR3 is given as CASSSELPGNQPQHF. The DNA sequence is TGTGCCAGCAGTTCGGAACTTCCTGGCAATCAGCCCCAGCATTTT.